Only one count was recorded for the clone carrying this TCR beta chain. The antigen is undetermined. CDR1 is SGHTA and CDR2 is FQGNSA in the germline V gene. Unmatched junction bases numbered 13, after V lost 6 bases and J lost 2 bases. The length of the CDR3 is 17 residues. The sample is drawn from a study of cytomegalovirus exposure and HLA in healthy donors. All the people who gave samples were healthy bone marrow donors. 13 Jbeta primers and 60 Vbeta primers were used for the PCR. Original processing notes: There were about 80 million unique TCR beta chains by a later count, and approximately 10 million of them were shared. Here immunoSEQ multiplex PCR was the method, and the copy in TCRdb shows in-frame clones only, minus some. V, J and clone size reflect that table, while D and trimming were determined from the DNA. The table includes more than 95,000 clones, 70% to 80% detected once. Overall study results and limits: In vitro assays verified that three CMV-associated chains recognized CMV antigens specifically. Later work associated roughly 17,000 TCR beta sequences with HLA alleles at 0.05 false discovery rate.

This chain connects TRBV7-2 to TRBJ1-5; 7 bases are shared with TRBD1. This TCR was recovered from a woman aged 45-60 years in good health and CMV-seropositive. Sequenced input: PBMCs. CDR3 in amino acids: CASSTRGGREGNQPQHF. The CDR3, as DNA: TGTGCCAGCAGTACTAGAGGGGGCAGGGAGGGCAATCAGCCCCAGCATTTT. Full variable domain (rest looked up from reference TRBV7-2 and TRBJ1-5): GAGVSQSPSNKVTEKGKDVELRCDPISGHTALYWYRQSLGQGLEFLIYFQGNSAPDKSGLPSDRFSAERTGGSVSTLTIQRTQQEDSAVYLCASSTRGGREGNQPQHFGDGTRLSIL.